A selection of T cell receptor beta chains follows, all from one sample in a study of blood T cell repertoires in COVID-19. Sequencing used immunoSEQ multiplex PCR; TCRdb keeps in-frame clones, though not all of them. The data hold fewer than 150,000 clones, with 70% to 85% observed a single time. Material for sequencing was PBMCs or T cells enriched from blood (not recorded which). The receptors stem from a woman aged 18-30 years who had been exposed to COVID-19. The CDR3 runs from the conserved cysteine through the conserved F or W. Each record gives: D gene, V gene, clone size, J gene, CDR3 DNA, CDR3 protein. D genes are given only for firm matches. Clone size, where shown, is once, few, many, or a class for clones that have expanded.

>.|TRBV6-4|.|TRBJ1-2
TGTGCCAGCAGTGACTCGAGTCGGGGATCCTATGGCTACACCTTC
CASSDSSRGSYGYTF
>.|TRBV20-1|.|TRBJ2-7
TGCAGTGCTAGTAGGGCAGGGATCTACGAGCAGTACTTC
CSASRAGIYEQYF
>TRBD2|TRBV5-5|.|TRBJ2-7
TGTGCCAGCAGCTTTTTAAGCGGGAGGGCCTACGAGCAGTACTTC
CASSFLSGRAYEQYF
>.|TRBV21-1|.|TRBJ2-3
TGTGCCAGCAGCAAAGATCCGTCCAGGGGTAACACAGATACGCAGTATTTT
CASSKDPSRGNTDTQYF
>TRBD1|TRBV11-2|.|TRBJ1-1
TGTGCCAGCAGCTTAAGTGGGGCAGGGGGCAAAGCTTTCTTT
CASSLSGAGGKAFF
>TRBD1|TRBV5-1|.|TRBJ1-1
TGCGCCAGCAGCCGGGGACAGGGGAACACTGAAGCTTTCTTT
CASSRGQGNTEAFF
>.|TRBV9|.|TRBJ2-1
TGTGCCAGCAGCTCGTCACGGGGGAGCGGAGTGATCAGCTCCTACAATGAGCAGTTCTTC
CASSSSRGSGVISSYNEQFF
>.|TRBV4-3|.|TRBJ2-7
TGCGCCAGCAGCCAAGATTCCTTATCCTACGAGCAGTACTTC
CASSQDSLSYEQYF
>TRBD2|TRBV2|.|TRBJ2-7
TGTGCCAGCAGGCCCCCTAGCGGTCGTTCCTACGAGCAGTACTTC
CASRPPSGRSYEQYF
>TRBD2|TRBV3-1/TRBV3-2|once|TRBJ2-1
TGTGCCAGCAGTATTCGGACTAGCTTCCACAATGAGCAGTTCTTC
CASSIRTSFHNEQFF
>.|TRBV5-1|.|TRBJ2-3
TGCGCCAGCAGCTTGCGGGTTGCTACCGATACGCAGTATTTT
CASSLRVATDTQYF
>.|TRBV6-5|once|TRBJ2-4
TGTGCCGGCAGGAGGGCGGGGAACATTCAGTACTTC
CAGRRAGNIQYF
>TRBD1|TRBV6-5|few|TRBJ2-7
TGTGCCAGCAGTAGGGACAGGGGTCGCTACGAGCAGTACTTC
CASSRDRGRYEQYF
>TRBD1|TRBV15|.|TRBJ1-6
TGTGCCACCAGCAGGACCGGGACAGGGAATTCACCCCTCCACTTT
CATSRTGTGNSPLHF
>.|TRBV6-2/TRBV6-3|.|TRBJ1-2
TGTGCCAGCAGTGGACAGACTAACTATGGCTACACCTTC
CASSGQTNYGYTF
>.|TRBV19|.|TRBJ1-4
TGTGCCAGTAGAGGGAGCCGGGATGAAAAACTGTTTTTT
CASRGSRDEKLFF
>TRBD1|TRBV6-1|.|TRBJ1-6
TGTGCCAGCAGTGACACCGGGACAGGCATCGGTTTTGGGAATTCACCCCTCCACTTT
CASSDTGTGIGFGNSPLHF
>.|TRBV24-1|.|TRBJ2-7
TGTGCCACCCAGGGAAGGGGTGACGAGCAGTACTTC
CATQGRGDEQYF
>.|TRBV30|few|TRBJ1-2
TGTGCCTGGAGTGTACAGGATCGATATGGCTACACCTTC
CAWSVQDRYGYTF
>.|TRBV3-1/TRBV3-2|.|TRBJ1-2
TGTGCCAGCAGCCAAGGGTTTGTGCAGGCAGCTAACTATGGCTACACCTTC
CASSQGFVQAANYGYTF
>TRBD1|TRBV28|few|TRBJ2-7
TGTGCCAGCAGGATACCGGGACAGGGCTACGAGCAGTACTTC
CASRIPGQGYEQYF
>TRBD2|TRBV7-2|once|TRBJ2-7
TGTGCCAGCAGCCCGCGACTAGCGGGAGCTTTCCGCGAGCAGTACTTC
CASSPRLAGAFREQYF
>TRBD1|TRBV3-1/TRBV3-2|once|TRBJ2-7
TGTGCCAGCAGCCGATCGACAGGGGGCCAGCTCTACGAGCAGTACTTC
CASSRSTGGQLYEQYF
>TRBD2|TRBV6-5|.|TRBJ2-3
TGTGCCGCGACTAGCGGGGGGGTGAAGTATTTT
CAATSGGVKYF
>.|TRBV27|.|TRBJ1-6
TGTGCCAGCAGCCGGACAGTCCGCTATAATTCACCCCTCCACTTT
CASSRTVRYNSPLHF